Only a few counts were recorded for the clone carrying this T cell receptor beta chain. This specimen comes from a study of blood T cells in healthy people across ages. With a J-beta primer mix and a sample-barcoded 5' primer, a second PCR ran about 7 to 11 cycles. TCRdb recomputed calls from the 5' RACE reads with MiXCR, one row per CDR3 protein. The sample carries approximately 680,000 distinct CDR3 sequences, roughly 30% recorded once. The germline V gene has CDR1 MGHDK and CDR2 SYGVNS. V shed 2 bases and J shed 7 bases, with 11 bases lying between them. The CDR3 spans 13 residues. Extraction yielded at least 5 micrograms of total RNA per sample.

This chain connects TRBV25-1 to TRBJ1-1; D perhaps matches TRBD1 (6 bases). Sample: blood. The sequence derives from a woman of 80 years or more in good health. Here the CDR3 reads CASSERGSGEAFF. The CDR3 nucleotides read TGTGCCAGCAGTGAAAGGGGGAGCGGTGAAGCTTTCTTT.